The T cell receptor (beta chain) described here comes from a study of CD8 T cells in Susac syndrome (dated by TCRdb to the late 2010s). For the study in its entirety: Of the Susac syndrome patients who were sequenced, about 6 had clinically active disease and roughly eight were in clinical remission. At blood withdrawal, Susac syndrome patients were either therapy-naive, taking corticosteroids (in some cases with IVIg as well), or taking IVIg alone. Whether CD8+ T cell activation and differentiation in Susac syndrome was antigen driven was tested using repertoire sequencing. Clonality of the CD8+ T cell repertoire was compared between roughly 13 healthy donors, approximately 14 Susac syndrome patients and roughly 15 multiple sclerosis patients. Summary of the overall study and its limitations: The TCR sequencing and HLA analysis was acknowledged to have included a relatively small number of individuals. Clonal expansion was observed in Susac syndrome CD8+ repertoires, with the highest expansion in CD8+ TEMRA cells and greater expansion in clinically active than in remitting patients. In the total CD8+ and CD8+ TEMRA repertoires, around 15 and five Susac-specific public clones, respectively, were identified.

Points on this clonotype: Its binding antigen is unknown. No much larger clone exists at a distance of one base, and base qualities are not known.

The CDR3 spans 15 residues, from the cysteine through the phenylalanine. This entry keeps only the CDR3 DNA: 45 bases, framed from base 1. V loses 6 bases at its end and J loses 6 bases; junction bases beyond the gene matches: 10. CDR1 DFQATT and CDR2 SNEGSKA were looked up in the germline V gene (reference sequence). RNA was extracted using the RNeasy kit, and roughly 0.5 to 1 microgram was reverse transcribed with random hexamers. The immunoSEQ multiplex PCR assay, which covers 54 Vbeta and 13 Jbeta segments, was used to amplify TCR beta CDR3 regions. PCR amplification bias was corrected using a synthetic template baseline for primer optimization and computational correction. From the authors' description of their analysis: Only productive sequences were kept, with reads annotated to V, D and J genes according to IMGT and analyzed in immunoSEQ Analyzer. To calculate clonality, Shannon entropy was normalized by log2 of the number of productive unique sequences and then subtracted from one. For each patient and control, public and private clones were evaluated among the 100 most prevalent clones. A clone was defined as Susac-specific if it was absent from the healthy and MS cohorts, from around 960 published viral clones and from other ImmuneACCESS disease sequences. TCRdb reworked the public reads: Q25 trimming with fastp, MiXCR clone assembly, productive beta chains retained. Rows matching on CDR3 protein sequence are summarized as one entry with the most common DNA and genes. V and J calls and clone size were set by TCRdb, not the authors. Recorded for this sample are about 120,000 distinct CDR3 sequences; just under 95% of them occurred a single time. More than 0.25% of the sample belongs to the ten largest clones.

Peripheral blood CD8+ and CD4+ T cells from healthy donors, Susac syndrome patients and multiple sclerosis patients were profiled by high-throughput TCR beta sequencing. Recently defined diagnostic criteria for definite or probable disease were met by the Susac syndrome patients. CD8+ TEMRA cells were enriched by FACS, while bulk CD8+ and CD4+ T cells were purified by magnetic negative isolation. Blood was collected in EDTA tubes and processed within 24 hours, with PBMCs isolated through density gradient centrifugation. PBMCs intended for TCR sequencing were cryopreserved in liquid nitrogen and were subsequently thawed in a 37 degrees C water bath. The sorted or isolated CD4+, CD8+ and CD8+ TEMRA cells had a purity of 90% or higher.

The clonotype was recovered from a human donor with Susac syndrome. Specimen: CD8+ T cells from PBMCs. The rearranged segments are TRBV20-1 and TRBJ2-1; 11 central nucleotides agree with TRBD2. At the DNA level, the sequence is TGCAGTGCCAGACGCCTAGCGGGGGGAGTCAATGAGCAGTTCTTC. Translation gives CSARRLAGGVNEQFF.